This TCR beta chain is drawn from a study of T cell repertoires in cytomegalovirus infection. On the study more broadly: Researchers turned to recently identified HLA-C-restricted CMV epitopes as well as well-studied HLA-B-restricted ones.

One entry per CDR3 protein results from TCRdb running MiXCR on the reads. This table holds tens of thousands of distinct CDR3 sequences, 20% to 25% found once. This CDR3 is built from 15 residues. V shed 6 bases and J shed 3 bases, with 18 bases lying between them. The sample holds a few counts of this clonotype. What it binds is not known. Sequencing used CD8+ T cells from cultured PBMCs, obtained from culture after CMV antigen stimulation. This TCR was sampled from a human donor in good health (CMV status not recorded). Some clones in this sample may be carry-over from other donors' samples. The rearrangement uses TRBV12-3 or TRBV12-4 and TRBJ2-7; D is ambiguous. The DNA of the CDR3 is TGTGCCAGCAGCCAGACCCACCTGCCCCGCTACGAGCAGTACTTC. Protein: CASSQTHLPRYEQYF.